This TCR beta chain was documented in a study of Ad26.COV2.S vaccination and SARS-CoV-2 variants. Study-wide context: Ad26.COV2.S, an intramuscular injection, was given once or twice 56 days apart. Study results and caveats: Quantification of TCR breadth and depth may have yielded underestimates of total T cell responses. Placebo recipients trailed vaccine recipients in spike-specific TCR breadth.

Treatment described: around 19 received Ad26.COV2.S at low or high dose, single or two shots; roughly 5 received placebo; per-sample allocation not given. It was on day 63 after the first vaccine or placebo injection that samples were taken. An 18-55-year-old adult in Boston served as donor. The table came from immunoSEQ multiplex PCR; TCRdb's copy has only in-frame clones and leaves some out. Of 400,000 or so clones in the sample, approximately 91% were seen once. This clone appeared many times. Its specificity is unknown. V was pared by 1 base and J by 5 bases, with 5 bases between. The CDR3 totals 12 residues. Germline CDR1 reads SGHVS; CDR2 reads FQNEAQ.

This TCR came from a person aged 18-60 years who received the Ad26.COV2.S COVID-19 vaccine or a placebo. The sequencing here drew on peripheral blood, taken in a trial of Ad26.COV2.S vaccine versus placebo. The chain combines TRBV7-8 with TRBJ1-2; D is uncertain. The CDR3 protein is CASSLESYGYTF. The CDR3 nucleotides are TGTGCCAGCAGCTTAGAGAGTTATGGCTACACCTTC.